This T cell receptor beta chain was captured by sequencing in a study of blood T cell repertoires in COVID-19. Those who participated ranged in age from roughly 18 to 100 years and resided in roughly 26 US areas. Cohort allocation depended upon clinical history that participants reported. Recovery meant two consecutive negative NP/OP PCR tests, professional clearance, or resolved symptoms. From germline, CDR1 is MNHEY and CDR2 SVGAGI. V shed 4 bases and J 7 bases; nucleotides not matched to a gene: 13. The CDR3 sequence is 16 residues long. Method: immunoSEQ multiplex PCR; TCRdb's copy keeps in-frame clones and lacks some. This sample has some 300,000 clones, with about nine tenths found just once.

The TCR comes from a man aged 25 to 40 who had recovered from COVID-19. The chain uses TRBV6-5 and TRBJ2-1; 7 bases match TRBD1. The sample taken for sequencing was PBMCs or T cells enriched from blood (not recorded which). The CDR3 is CASSLSTGVVGNEQFF. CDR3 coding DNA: TGTGCCAGCAGTTTGTCAACAGGGGTCGTCGGGAATGAGCAGTTCTTC.